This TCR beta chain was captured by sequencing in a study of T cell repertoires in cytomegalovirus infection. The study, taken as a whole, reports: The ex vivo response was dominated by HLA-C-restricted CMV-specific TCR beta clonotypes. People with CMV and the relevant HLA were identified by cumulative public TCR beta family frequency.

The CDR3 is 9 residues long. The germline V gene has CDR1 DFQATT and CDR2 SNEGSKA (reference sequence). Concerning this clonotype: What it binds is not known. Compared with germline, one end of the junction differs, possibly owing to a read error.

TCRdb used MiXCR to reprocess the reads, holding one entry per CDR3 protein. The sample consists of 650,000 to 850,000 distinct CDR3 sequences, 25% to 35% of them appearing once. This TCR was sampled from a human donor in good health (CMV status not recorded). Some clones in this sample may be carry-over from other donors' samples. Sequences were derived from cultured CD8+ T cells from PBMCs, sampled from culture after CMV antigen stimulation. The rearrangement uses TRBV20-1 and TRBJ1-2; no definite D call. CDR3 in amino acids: CSANYGYTF. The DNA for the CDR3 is TGTTCCGCTAACTATGGCTACACCTTC.